Listed below are T cell receptor beta chains from one sample, sequenced in a study of T-cell memory formation after mild COVID-19. TCRdb re-analysed the 5' RACE reads in MiXCR, keeping a single row per CDR3 protein. The table has 100,000 to 150,000 distinct CDR3 sequences, 15% to 20% seen once. Sequencing was performed on PBMCs or a T cell subset sorted from them (not recorded which). The receptors were gathered from a man younger than 30 who had mild COVID-19 (a few samples of this study predate the infection). Cell type and time point are not known. The CDR3 runs from the conserved cysteine through the conserved F or W. D genes are given only for firm matches. Clone size is given for some rows only: seen once, a few or many times, or a class if the clone is expanded.

CDR3aa: CSTNGGLDQPQHF; CDR3nt: TGCAGCACGAACGGGGGGCTGGATCAGCCCCAGCATTTT; v_gene: TRBV20-1; d_gene: .; j_gene: TRBJ1-5; abundance: many
CDR3aa: CASSPRAEGTQYF; CDR3nt: TGCGCCAGCAGCCCTCGAGCCGAGGGGACGCAGTATTTT; v_gene: TRBV5-1; d_gene: .; j_gene: TRBJ2-3; abundance: few
CDR3aa: CASSVDGANTEAFF; CDR3nt: TGTGCCAGCAGTGTGGACGGGGCGAACACTGAAGCTTTCTTT; v_gene: TRBV12-3/TRBV12-4; d_gene: .; j_gene: TRBJ1-1; abundance: few
CDR3aa: CASSFGGSHYEQYF; CDR3nt: TGTGCCAGCAGCTTCGGGGGGTCCCACTACGAGCAGTACTTC; v_gene: TRBV7-2; d_gene: TRBD2; j_gene: TRBJ2-7; abundance: .
CDR3aa: CASSSGGAQETQYF; CDR3nt: TGTGCCAGCAGCTCGGGTGGGGCTCAAGAGACCCAGTACTTC; v_gene: TRBV7-2; d_gene: .; j_gene: TRBJ2-5; abundance: .
CDR3aa: CAISEKGEAFF; CDR3nt: TGTGCCATCAGTGAGAAGGGTGAAGCTTTCTTT; v_gene: TRBV10-3; d_gene: .; j_gene: TRBJ1-1; abundance: .
CDR3aa: CATSANSNQPQHF; CDR3nt: TGTGCCACCAGCGCGAATAGCAATCAGCCCCAGCATTTT; v_gene: TRBV15; d_gene: .; j_gene: TRBJ1-5; abundance: few
CDR3aa: CASSLGHENTEAFF; CDR3nt: TGTGCCAGCAGTTTGGGACACGAGAACACTGAAGCTTTCTTT; v_gene: TRBV12-3/TRBV12-4; d_gene: .; j_gene: TRBJ1-1; abundance: .
CDR3aa: CAISAHSGNTIYF; CDR3nt: TGTGCCATCAGTGCTCACTCTGGAAACACCATATATTTT; v_gene: TRBV10-3; d_gene: .; j_gene: TRBJ1-3; abundance: few
CDR3aa: CASSMWRGAEEQFF; CDR3nt: TGTGCCAGTAGTATGTGGCGGGGGGCGGAAGAGCAGTTCTTC; v_gene: TRBV19; d_gene: TRBD2; j_gene: TRBJ2-1; abundance: .
CDR3aa: CASSLEQGETQYF; CDR3nt: TGTGCCAGCAGCTTGGAACAGGGGGAGACCCAGTACTTC; v_gene: TRBV5-6; d_gene: TRBD1; j_gene: TRBJ2-5; abundance: many
CDR3aa: CASGPQSSGEQYF; CDR3nt: TGCGCCAGCGGACCCCAGAGTTCCGGCGAGCAGTACTTC; v_gene: TRBV10-2; d_gene: .; j_gene: TRBJ2-7; abundance: few
CDR3aa: CASSATAGEKLFF; CDR3nt: TGTGCCAGCAGCGCGACCGCGGGGGAAAAACTGTTTTTT; v_gene: TRBV9; d_gene: .; j_gene: TRBJ1-4; abundance: .
CDR3aa: CASSSPETGVGETQYF; CDR3nt: TGTGCCAGCAGCTCGCCCGAGACAGGGGTAGGGGAGACCCAGTACTTC; v_gene: TRBV7-8; d_gene: TRBD1; j_gene: TRBJ2-5; abundance: .
CDR3aa: CSARDQHGTGELFF; CDR3nt: TGCAGTGCTAGAGATCAGCATGGCACCGGGGAGCTGTTTTTT; v_gene: TRBV20-1; d_gene: .; j_gene: TRBJ2-2; abundance: few
CDR3aa: CASSSSLDRSSYNSPLHF; CDR3nt: TGTGCCAGCAGCTCTTCCCTGGACCGCAGCTCCTATAATTCACCCCTCCACTTT; v_gene: TRBV7-9; d_gene: .; j_gene: TRBJ1-6; abundance: .
CDR3aa: CASSLAGELAGAGELFF; CDR3nt: TGTGCCAGCAGCTTAGCGGGCGAACTAGCGGGGGCCGGGGAGCTGTTTTTT; v_gene: TRBV7-9; d_gene: TRBD2; j_gene: TRBJ2-2; abundance: few
CDR3aa: CASSFSSSRNEQFF; CDR3nt: TGTGCCAGCAGTTTTTCATCCAGCCGCAATGAGCAGTTCTTC; v_gene: TRBV12-3/TRBV12-4; d_gene: .; j_gene: TRBJ2-1; abundance: few
CDR3aa: CATSWTGMFF; CDR3nt: TGTGCCACCAGTTGGACAGGAATGTTCTTC; v_gene: TRBV24-1; d_gene: TRBD1; j_gene: TRBJ2-1; abundance: few
CDR3aa: CASSQERSPSTDTQYF; CDR3nt: TGCGCCAGCAGCCAAGAACGAAGCCCTAGCACAGATACGCAGTATTTT; v_gene: TRBV4-1; d_gene: .; j_gene: TRBJ2-3; abundance: .
CDR3aa: CASRGRWGKNIQYF; CDR3nt: TGTGCCAGCAGAGGACGGTGGGGCAAAAACATTCAGTACTTC; v_gene: TRBV6-5; d_gene: .; j_gene: TRBJ2-4; abundance: .
CDR3aa: CASSSPGLDGTDTQYF; CDR3nt: TGTGCCAGCAGCTCTCCGGGACTAGATGGCACAGATACGCAGTATTTT; v_gene: TRBV11-2; d_gene: TRBD2; j_gene: TRBJ2-3; abundance: .
CDR3aa: CATSEHDEQFF; CDR3nt: TGTGCCACCAGTGAGCATGATGAGCAGTTCTTC; v_gene: TRBV24-1; d_gene: .; j_gene: TRBJ2-1; abundance: many
CDR3aa: CASKSGPIYGYTF; CDR3nt: TGTGCCAGTAAGTCAGGGCCCATCTATGGCTACACCTTC; v_gene: TRBV19; d_gene: .; j_gene: TRBJ1-2; abundance: few
CDR3aa: CASSLAGPSSPTQYF; CDR3nt: TGTGCCAGCAGCTTAGCCGGGCCGAGCTCACCAACGCAGTATTTT; v_gene: TRBV7-9; d_gene: .; j_gene: TRBJ2-3; abundance: few
CDR3aa: CATSEGQGGSNQPQHF; CDR3nt: TGTGCCACCAGTGAGGGACAGGGAGGGAGCAATCAGCCCCAGCATTTT; v_gene: TRBV24-1; d_gene: TRBD1; j_gene: TRBJ1-5; abundance: .
CDR3aa: CASSHDSHYGYTF; CDR3nt: TGTGCCAGCAGCCATGACAGTCACTATGGCTACACCTTC; v_gene: TRBV3-1; d_gene: .; j_gene: TRBJ1-2; abundance: .
CDR3aa: CASTLGRPGDTQYF; CDR3nt: TGTGCCAGCACCCTTGGGAGGCCAGGGGATACGCAGTATTTT; v_gene: TRBV6-5; d_gene: .; j_gene: TRBJ2-3; abundance: .
CDR3aa: CASSFGGTFQETQYF; CDR3nt: TGTGCCAGCAGCTTCGGCGGGACATTCCAAGAGACCCAGTACTTC; v_gene: TRBV7-2; d_gene: .; j_gene: TRBJ2-5; abundance: few
CDR3aa: CASSRGKADTQYF; CDR3nt: TGTGCCAGCAGCCGAGGGAAGGCAGATACGCAGTATTTT; v_gene: TRBV12-3/TRBV12-4; d_gene: .; j_gene: TRBJ2-3; abundance: many
CDR3aa: CASSLAVGEQPQHF; CDR3nt: TGTGCCAGCAGCTTAGCGGTCGGGGAACAGCCCCAGCATTTT; v_gene: TRBV7-9; d_gene: .; j_gene: TRBJ1-5; abundance: .
CDR3aa: CASSYGVNTGELFF; CDR3nt: TGTGCCAGCAGTTACGGGGTAAACACCGGGGAGCTGTTTTTT; v_gene: TRBV6-2/TRBV6-3; d_gene: .; j_gene: TRBJ2-2; abundance: .
CDR3aa: CASSGAGETQYF; CDR3nt: TGTGCCAGCAGTGGGGCGGGGGAGACCCAGTACTTC; v_gene: TRBV12-3/TRBV12-4; d_gene: .; j_gene: TRBJ2-5; abundance: few
CDR3aa: CASSLRGNDYEQYF; CDR3nt: TGTGCCAGCAGTTTAAGGGGGAACGACTACGAGCAGTACTTC; v_gene: TRBV12-3/TRBV12-4; d_gene: .; j_gene: TRBJ2-7; abundance: .
CDR3aa: CASSPRTSTGELFF; CDR3nt: TGTGCCAGCAGCCCCCGGACTTCCACCGGGGAGCTGTTTTTT; v_gene: TRBV7-2; d_gene: .; j_gene: TRBJ2-2; abundance: few
CDR3aa: CATSDFGGQQYF; CDR3nt: TGTGCCACCAGTGATTTTGGTGGACAGCAGTACTTC; v_gene: TRBV24-1; d_gene: .; j_gene: TRBJ2-4; abundance: .
CDR3aa: CASRRRANSPLHF; CDR3nt: TGTGCCAGCAGACGTAGGGCGAATTCACCCCTCCACTTT; v_gene: TRBV7-2; d_gene: .; j_gene: TRBJ1-6; abundance: few
CDR3aa: CASSKVWRLGPETGYTF; CDR3nt: TGTGCCAGCAGCAAAGTTTGGAGGTTGGGCCCCGAGACGGGCTACACCTTC; v_gene: TRBV21-1; d_gene: .; j_gene: TRBJ1-2; abundance: .
CDR3aa: CSARRLAGGRNEQFF; CDR3nt: TGCAGTGCTAGACGACTAGCGGGGGGGCGGAATGAGCAGTTCTTC; v_gene: TRBV20-1; d_gene: TRBD2; j_gene: TRBJ2-1; abundance: many
CDR3aa: CASSQDIAPDYGYTF; CDR3nt: TGCGCCAGCAGCCAAGATATTGCCCCCGACTATGGCTACACCTTC; v_gene: TRBV4-3; d_gene: .; j_gene: TRBJ1-2; abundance: .
CDR3aa: CSARLGTGGTQYF; CDR3nt: TGCAGTGCCCGGTTGGGGACAGGGGGTACTCAGTACTTC; v_gene: TRBV20-1; d_gene: TRBD1; j_gene: TRBJ2-4; abundance: .
CDR3aa: CASSPTEVNYGYTF; CDR3nt: TGTGCCAGCAGCCCGACAGAGGTTAACTATGGCTACACCTTC; v_gene: TRBV7-8; d_gene: .; j_gene: TRBJ1-2; abundance: .
CDR3aa: CASSREQLNYGYTF; CDR3nt: TGTGCCAGCAGCCGAGAACAGCTAAACTATGGCTACACCTTC; v_gene: TRBV5-4; d_gene: .; j_gene: TRBJ1-2; abundance: .
CDR3aa: CASSPIGEAGVSTDTQYF; CDR3nt: TGTGCCAGCAGCCCAATCGGAGAAGCGGGGGTTAGCACAGATACGCAGTATTTT; v_gene: TRBV3-1; d_gene: TRBD2; j_gene: TRBJ2-3; abundance: once
CDR3aa: CAISAGTGRDVTSGELFF; CDR3nt: TGTGCCATCAGTGCAGGGACAGGGCGTGATGTGACGTCCGGGGAGCTGTTTTTT; v_gene: TRBV10-3; d_gene: TRBD1; j_gene: TRBJ2-2; abundance: few
CDR3aa: CASSLAGGYPTGELFF; CDR3nt: TGCGCCAGCAGCTTGGCTGGTGGCTACCCCACCGGGGAGCTGTTTTTT; v_gene: TRBV5-1; d_gene: .; j_gene: TRBJ2-2; abundance: .
CDR3aa: CASSRTSDYEQYF; CDR3nt: TGTGCCAGCAGTAGGACTAGCGACTACGAGCAGTACTTC; v_gene: TRBV12-3/TRBV12-4; d_gene: TRBD2; j_gene: TRBJ2-7; abundance: few
CDR3aa: CASKVRGEGSDTQYF; CDR3nt: TGCGCCAGCAAGGTCAGGGGGGAAGGGTCAGATACGCAGTATTTT; v_gene: TRBV5-1; d_gene: .; j_gene: TRBJ2-3; abundance: .
CDR3aa: CASRPDRVRFSGANVLTF; CDR3nt: TGTGCCAGCAGACCTGACAGGGTCCGCTTCTCTGGGGCCAACGTCCTGACTTTC; v_gene: TRBV28; d_gene: TRBD1; j_gene: TRBJ2-6; abundance: few